Described below is a single T cell receptor beta chain sequence and its context. Profiled with immunoSEQ multiplex PCR; TCRdb holds only in-frame clones, not every one. The table lists 33,000 or so clones, 75% to 90% of them singletons, with about 6.4% in the top ten. This sample was taken from a study of T cell changes during pregnancy in multiple sclerosis. The sequencing here drew on CD8+ T cells from peripheral blood mononuclear cells, taken in the second trimester of pregnancy. The TCR was taken from a female donor with multiple sclerosis, enrolled in a pregnancy study.

The CDR3 coding sequence is TGCGCCAGCAGCCTGACCGGGACTCCGTCTTTCCTCCACTTT. Translating it yields CASSLTGTPSFLHF. The chain employs TRBV4-3 and TRBJ1-6; D perhaps matches TRBD1 (5 bases). Trimming removed 4 bases at V and 15 bases at J, with 19 bases between. CDR3 length: 14 amino acids. The germline gives CDR1 LGHNA, CDR2 YSLEER.